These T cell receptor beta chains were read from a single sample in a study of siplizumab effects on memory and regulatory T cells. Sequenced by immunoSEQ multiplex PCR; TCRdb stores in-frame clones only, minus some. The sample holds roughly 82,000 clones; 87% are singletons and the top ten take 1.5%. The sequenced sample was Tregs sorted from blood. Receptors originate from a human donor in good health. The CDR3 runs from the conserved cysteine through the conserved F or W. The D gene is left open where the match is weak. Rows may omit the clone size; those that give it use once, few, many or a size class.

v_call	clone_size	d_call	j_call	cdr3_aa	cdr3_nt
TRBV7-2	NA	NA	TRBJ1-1	CASSLVRGSTEAFF	TGTGCCAGCAGCTTAGTTAGGGGTTCCACTGAAGCTTTCTTT
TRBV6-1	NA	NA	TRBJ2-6	CASSGRSPSGANVLTF	TGTGCCAGCAGTGGACGTTCCCCCTCTGGGGCCAACGTCCTGACTTTC
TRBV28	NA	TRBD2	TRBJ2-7	CASSLAGGLYEQYF	TGTGCCAGCAGTTTAGCGGGGGGCCTCTACGAGCAGTACTTC
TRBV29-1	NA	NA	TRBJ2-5	CSVSQAQETQYF	TGCAGCGTTAGCCAAGCCCAAGAGACCCAGTACTTC
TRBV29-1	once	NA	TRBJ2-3	CSVVLDSTDTQYF	TGCAGCGTTGTTTTGGACAGCACAGATACGCAGTATTTT
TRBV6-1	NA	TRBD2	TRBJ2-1	CASNTAGGWNEQFF	TGTGCCAGCAATACAGCGGGGGGGTGGAATGAGCAGTTCTTC
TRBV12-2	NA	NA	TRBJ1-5	CASRPPFLWPVSLSPVGNQPQHF	TGTGCAAGTCGCCCCCCCTTTTTGTGGCCCGTTTCTCTTTCTCCGGTTGGCAATCAGCCCCAGCATTTT
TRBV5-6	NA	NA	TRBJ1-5	CASSIYNQPQHF	TGTGCCAGCAGCATCTACAATCAGCCCCAGCATTTT
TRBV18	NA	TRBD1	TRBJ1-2	CASSAGQANNYGYTF	TGTGCCAGCTCGGCCGGACAGGCGAATAACTATGGCTACACCTTC
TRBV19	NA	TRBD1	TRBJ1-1	CASRIRQGDTEAFF	TGTGCCAGTAGGATAAGACAGGGCGACACTGAAGCTTTCTTT
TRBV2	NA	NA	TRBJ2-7	CASREGLTYEQYF	TGTGCCAGCAGAGAGGGTTTGACCTACGAGCAGTACTTC
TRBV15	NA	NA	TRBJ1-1	CATSNSPLDTEAFF	TGTGCCACCAGCAACAGCCCATTGGACACTGAAGCTTTCTTT